Listed below are T cell receptor beta chains from one sample, sequenced in a study of cytomegalovirus exposure and HLA in healthy donors. This table comes from immunoSEQ multiplex PCR, and its TCRdb copy is limited to in-frame clones, with some not included. The sample carries about 140,000 clones, more than 75% recorded once. Sequenced: PBMCs. Receptors originate from a male donor in good health and CMV-seronegative. The CDR3 runs from the conserved cysteine through the conserved F or W. A clone size is listed for some rows: how often the clone was seen (once, few, many), or a class if it is expanded.

size,V,J,CDR3
.,TRBV19,TRBJ1-2,CASSQGDYGYTF
.,TRBV9,TRBJ1-1,CASSPNWNTEAFF
.,TRBV2,TRBJ2-7,CASINQGVGEQYF
.,TRBV5-1,.,CASSLQTGNNEQYF
once,TRBV10-2,TRBJ2-3,CASRPRGSSTDTQYF
once,TRBV30,TRBJ1-5,CAWSKGGEPQHF
.,TRBV7-2,TRBJ1-2,CASSMGPGDYGYTF
.,TRBV14,TRBJ2-1,CASSQRRAGGFYNEQFF
.,TRBV4-2,TRBJ2-7,CASSQDPLNGEQYF
.,TRBV6-5,TRBJ1-6,CASTTGYSPLHF
.,TRBV7-2,TRBJ1-2,CASSLRRTPNYGYTF
.,TRBV7-2,TRBJ2-1,CASSLFPSSYNEQFF
.,TRBV4-3,TRBJ2-7,CASSPVGGKYEQYF
.,TRBV6-5,TRBJ2-1,CASAGTSGDYNEQFF
.,TRBV5-1,TRBJ2-4,CASSLGLAGGENIQYF
.,TRBV11-2,TRBJ1-3,CASSLLAGSRGTIYF
.,TRBV7-9,TRBJ2-7,CASSPEASYEQYF
.,TRBV4-3,TRBJ2-7,CASSQGGLLPYEQYF
.,TRBV6-6,TRBJ2-1,CASSYPTSGGKGEQFF
.,TRBV30,TRBJ1-1,CAWNDGSLAEAFF
few,TRBV11-2,TRBJ1-1,CASSTGTVNTEAFF
.,TRBV6-5,TRBJ1-3,CASSYSTVSGNTIYF
few,TRBV7-2,TRBJ1-5,CASSVDRAGNQPQHF
.,TRBV6-6,TRBJ1-4,CASSTQGADEKLFF
.,TRBV7-3,TRBJ2-1,CASSLQGSSYNEQFF
.,TRBV9,TRBJ2-7,CASSEDREPYEQYF
.,TRBV7-9,TRBJ2-7,CASSPGPRQGYEQYF
.,TRBV19,TRBJ1-1,CASSMGGTTYEAFF
few,TRBV30,TRBJ1-5,CAWSLGGASNQPQHF
.,TRBV7-2,TRBJ2-3,CASGTSGGSTDTQYF
.,TRBV4-2,TRBJ2-5,CASSQGRLADGQETQYF
few,TRBV27,TRBJ1-2,CASSPGQRTYGYTF
.,TRBV7-2,TRBJ2-4,CASSLGYGARDQYF
once,TRBV6-5,TRBJ2-1,CASIGLAGGDDEQFF
once,TRBV18,TRBJ1-1,CASSPRGREIMNTEAFF
.,TRBV19,TRBJ1-5,CASSIRFGGSSNQPQHF
.,TRBV29-1,TRBJ1-2,CSVADNVLSGYTF
.,TRBV5-1,TRBJ2-5,CASSFRAGAPQETQYF
.,TRBV28,TRBJ2-1,CASTPITGTVYNEQFF
.,TRBV7-2,TRBJ2-7,CASSLASGGAPYEQYF
.,TRBV2,TRBJ1-5,CASSGLYSNQPQHF
.,TRBV9,TRBJ1-2,CASTKGRRDGYTF
.,TRBV4-1,TRBJ2-7,CASSLPGQGPYEQYF
.,TRBV7-8,TRBJ2-2,CASSVGRTGLGTGELFF
.,TRBV5-1,TRBJ1-1,CASSLGQGAQGFF
.,TRBV4-1,TRBJ2-5,CASRRTGGMETQYF
.,TRBV5-4,TRBJ1-2,CASSLVGTANYGYTF
few,TRBV2,TRBJ2-7,CASAFGDRSYEQYF
.,TRBV29-1,TRBJ2-1,CSVEDLGSAYNEQFF
.,TRBV5-1,TRBJ1-1,CASSLDPVLNTEAFF
.,TRBV30,TRBJ2-1,CAWSVLNEQFF
.,TRBV6-6,TRBJ1-6,CASSYSPDRVGSPLHF
few,TRBV7-6,TRBJ2-2,CASSSRGFYTGELFF
.,TRBV7-3,TRBJ2-3,CASSLQYTDTQYF
.,TRBV27,TRBJ2-1,CASSLSSGYYNEQFF